A single TCR beta chain is shown here with its context. This specimen belongs to a study of blood T cell repertoires in COVID-19. Study context: COVID-19 samples collected from the United States, Italy and Spain covered acute and convalescent phases. In each case, the material was cDNA or gDNA derived from T cells, B-cell-depleted T cells, or PBMCs.

Original data processing: Amplification of reference gene primers provided the estimated nucleated cell counts. The table came from immunoSEQ multiplex PCR; TCRdb's copy has only in-frame clones and leaves some out. That table supplies the V and J calls and clone size; D and trimming were determined from the DNA. The sample includes about 370,000 clones, approximately 87% of them seen just once. CDR1 is SEHNR and CDR2 is FQNEAQ in the germline V gene (reference sequence). The CDR3 is 14 residues long. Trimming pared 2 bases from V and 6 bases from J, leaving 10 bases between. V and J are TRBV7-9 and TRBJ2-2; D may be TRBD1 (5 bases). The sample comprised peripheral blood. This clonotype originated in a woman aged 30 to 39 with COVID-19, enrolled during active disease. As DNA, the CDR3 is TGTGCCAGCAGCTTATCGACGACAGCCGGGGAGCTGTTTTTT. Translation gives CASSLSTTAGELFF.